The rows below give T cell receptor beta chains drawn from one sample of a study of blood T cell repertoires in COVID-19. Measured with immunoSEQ multiplex PCR; TCRdb has only the in-frame clones, and not every one. The table has about 210,000 clones, about 78% seen once. Sequences were obtained from peripheral blood. The receptor source for this set is a woman aged 70-85 years with acute or convalescent COVID-19. Both conserved end residues are part of each CDR3. The order of the fields is J gene, V gene, D gene, clone size, CDR3 DNA, CDR3 protein. D genes are given only for firm matches. Size tells how often a clone was seen (once, few, many) or the class of an expanded clone, and some rows leave it out.

J: TRBJ2-4
V: TRBV3-1/TRBV3-2
D: -
size: -
DNA: TGTGCCAGCAGCTCGATGGGGGCCGGTAGCGCCAAAAACATTCAGTACTTC
CDR3: CASSSMGAGSAKNIQYF

J: TRBJ2-5
V: TRBV7-2
D: TRBD2
size: -
DNA: TGTGCCAGCAGCTTAGGCGCTAGCGGGAGGCAAGAGACCCAGTACTTC
CDR3: CASSLGASGRQETQYF

J: TRBJ2-7
V: TRBV6-5
D: TRBD1
size: once
DNA: TGTGCCAGCAGTACAAACAGGGGATACGAGCAGTACTTC
CDR3: CASSTNRGYEQYF

J: TRBJ2-5
V: TRBV7-6
D: -
size: -
DNA: TGTGCCAGCAGCCAGTTAGCGGTACAAGAGACCCAGTACTTC
CDR3: CASSQLAVQETQYF

J: TRBJ2-5
V: TRBV18
D: -
size: -
DNA: TGTGCCAGCTCACGGGCCCTCGAAGGAGAGACCCAGTACTTC
CDR3: CASSRALEGETQYF

J: TRBJ2-7
V: TRBV6-5
D: -
size: -
DNA: TGTGCCAGCAGTTTGGGAATCCGGGACACCAAGAGCGAGCAGTACTTC
CDR3: CASSLGIRDTKSEQYF

J: TRBJ2-7
V: TRBV5-6
D: -
size: few
DNA: TGTGCCAGCAGCCGAGGTAGGGGACACGCCGAGCAGTACTTC
CDR3: CASSRGRGHAEQYF

J: TRBJ1-1
V: TRBV11-2
D: TRBD1
size: -
DNA: TGTGCCAGCAGCCCAGACAGGGGCGGGGGCACTGAAGCTTTCTTT
CDR3: CASSPDRGGGTEAFF

J: TRBJ2-3
V: TRBV9
D: TRBD1
size: -
DNA: TGTGCCAGCAGCCCGCCGGGACAGGGGTCAGATACGCAGTATTTT
CDR3: CASSPPGQGSDTQYF

J: TRBJ2-1
V: TRBV10-3
D: -
size: few
DNA: TGTGCCATCAGCGAAGGTGCAGGGGTGGCCAATGAGCAGTTCTTC
CDR3: CAISEGAGVANEQFF

J: TRBJ2-2
V: TRBV3-1/TRBV3-2
D: TRBD1
size: -
DNA: TGTGCCAGCAGCCATCTGGGACAGGGGGCTGCGAACACCGGGGAGCTGTTTTTT
CDR3: CASSHLGQGAANTGELFF

J: TRBJ2-3
V: TRBV7-2
D: -
size: -
DNA: TGTGCCAGCAGCTTACTTAGCGGTAGCACAGATACGCAGTATTTT
CDR3: CASSLLSGSTDTQYF

J: TRBJ2-5
V: TRBV24-1
D: -
size: -
DNA: TGTGCCACCAGTGATCGGGGAGGGGGAGAAGAGACCCAGTACTTC
CDR3: CATSDRGGGEETQYF

J: TRBJ1-2
V: TRBV10-3
D: TRBD1
size: many
DNA: TGTGCCACTGGGACAGGGAACTATGGCTACACCTTC
CDR3: CATGTGNYGYTF

J: TRBJ1-2
V: TRBV19
D: -
size: -
DNA: TGTGCCAGTACGGAGACAGTCAGGGACTATGGCTACACCTTC
CDR3: CASTETVRDYGYTF

J: TRBJ2-3
V: TRBV6-6
D: -
size: -
DNA: TGTGCCAGCAGTTTTACAGGGAGAGATACGCAGTATTTT
CDR3: CASSFTGRDTQYF

J: TRBJ2-5
V: TRBV7-2
D: TRBD2
size: -
DNA: TGTGCCAGCAGCCCCTACCGGGGGGGGGAGACCCAGTACTTC
CDR3: CASSPYRGGETQYF

J: TRBJ2-3
V: TRBV10-3
D: -
size: -
DNA: TGTGCCATGGGCGGCACAGATACGCAGTATTTT
CDR3: CAMGGTDTQYF

J: TRBJ2-5
V: TRBV7-9
D: -
size: -
DNA: TGTGCCAGCACCAAGGAGGGTAACCGGGGGGAGACCCAGTACTTC
CDR3: CASTKEGNRGETQYF

J: TRBJ2-4
V: TRBV6-2/TRBV6-3
D: -
size: few
DNA: TGTGCCAGCAGTGACCCGAGGGGGGCCAAAAACATTCAGTACTTC
CDR3: CASSDPRGAKNIQYF

J: TRBJ2-7
V: TRBV27
D: TRBD2
size: -
DNA: TGTGCCAGCAGACCCCGCCTAGCGGGTAAAAGCTCCTACGAGCAGTACTTC
CDR3: CASRPRLAGKSSYEQYF

J: TRBJ2-3
V: TRBV4-3
D: -
size: -
DNA: TGCGCCAGCAGCCTAGCCCGGACAGATACGCAGTATTTT
CDR3: CASSLARTDTQYF

J: TRBJ2-3
V: TRBV4-3
D: TRBD2
size: -
DNA: TGCGCCAGCAGCCGGATTACTAGCGGGGGGAGCACAGATACGCAGTATTTT
CDR3: CASSRITSGGSTDTQYF

J: TRBJ2-3
V: TRBV7-6
D: TRBD2
size: -
DNA: TGTGCCAGCAGCTTAGTAGCGGGGGGGTCCGGGGATACGCAGTATTTT
CDR3: CASSLVAGGSGDTQYF

J: TRBJ1-1
V: TRBV28
D: -
size: -
DNA: TGTGCCAGCAGCTCCGGTGGGGGGGGGAACACTGAAGCTTTCTTT
CDR3: CASSSGGGGNTEAFF

J: TRBJ2-1
V: TRBV5-6
D: -
size: -
DNA: TGTGCCAGCAGCTTGGGGAGCTCCTACAATGAGCAGTTCTTC
CDR3: CASSLGSSYNEQFF

J: TRBJ2-2
V: TRBV7-9
D: -
size: -
DNA: TGTGCCAGCAGCTTAACGGCAGGGCGCCCGAACACCGGGGAGCTGTTTTTT
CDR3: CASSLTAGRPNTGELFF

J: TRBJ2-3
V: TRBV5-1
D: TRBD2
size: -
DNA: TGCGCCAGCAGCCTGATACTAGCGGGCCCCACAGATACGCAGTATTTT
CDR3: CASSLILAGPTDTQYF

J: TRBJ2-3
V: TRBV5-1
D: TRBD2
size: -
DNA: TGCGCCAGCAGCTCTGAAGTCCCGGGACTAGCGGGGGGCCCAACAGATACGCAGTATTTT
CDR3: CASSSEVPGLAGGPTDTQYF

J: TRBJ1-5
V: TRBV4-3
D: -
size: -
DNA: TGCGCCAGCAGCCAAGAAGCCGATCAGCCCCAGCATTTT
CDR3: CASSQEADQPQHF

J: TRBJ2-1
V: TRBV7-9
D: -
size: -
DNA: TGTGCCAGCAGCTTAGACTTCCAAATATACAATGAGCAGTTCTTC
CDR3: CASSLDFQIYNEQFF

J: TRBJ1-3
V: TRBV6-5
D: TRBD1
size: -
DNA: TGTGCCAGCAGCAGGGGACAGAGCTCTGGAAACACCATATATTTT
CDR3: CASSRGQSSGNTIYF

J: TRBJ2-1
V: TRBV9
D: TRBD1
size: -
DNA: TGTGCCAGCAGCGTAGGTTCCGGGACAGGGGGCTTCAATGAGCAGTTCTTC
CDR3: CASSVGSGTGGFNEQFF

J: TRBJ2-7
V: TRBV6-2/TRBV6-3
D: TRBD1
size: -
DNA: TGTGCCAGCAGTTACGAGACCGACAGGGCCTACTCCTACGAGCAGTACTTC
CDR3: CASSYETDRAYSYEQYF

J: TRBJ2-5
V: TRBV30
D: -
size: -
DNA: TGTGCCTGGAGTGTAATAGCGGCTGGACAAGAGACCCAGTACTTC
CDR3: CAWSVIAAGQETQYF

J: TRBJ2-7
V: TRBV7-2
D: TRBD2
size: -
DNA: TGTGCCAGCAGCGTGGTAAGCGGGGGGGCGAACGAGCAGTACTTC
CDR3: CASSVVSGGANEQYF

J: TRBJ2-5
V: TRBV2
D: TRBD2
size: -
DNA: TGTGCCAGCAGTGTTAGCGGGGGTGGAGAGACCCAGTACTTC
CDR3: CASSVSGGGETQYF

J: TRBJ2-3
V: TRBV10-2
D: -
size: -
DNA: TGCGCCAGCAGTGATTGGGGGGACTCAGATACGCAGTATTTT
CDR3: CASSDWGDSDTQYF

J: TRBJ2-3
V: TRBV5-1
D: TRBD2
size: few
DNA: TGCGCCAGCAGCTTGGTCCTAGCGGGGGGCCCCGGGGCCACAGATACGCAGTATTTT
CDR3: CASSLVLAGGPGATDTQYF

J: TRBJ1-5
V: TRBV6-5
D: TRBD1
size: -
DNA: TGTGCCAGCAGAGAGAGACAGGGGGCAAGGCAGCCCCAGCATTTT
CDR3: CASRERQGARQPQHF

J: TRBJ2-5
V: TRBV5-1
D: TRBD2
size: -
DNA: TGCGCCAGTAATCCCGGGACTAGCGGTTTCCAAGAGACCCAGTACTTC
CDR3: CASNPGTSGFQETQYF